Listed below are T cell receptor beta chains from one sample, sequenced in a study of cytomegalovirus exposure and HLA in healthy donors. Here immunoSEQ multiplex PCR was the method, and the copy in TCRdb shows in-frame clones only, minus some. The sample has fewer than 150,000 clones; about 78% are singletons. Sequencing used PBMCs. Receptors originate from a male donor in good health and CMV-seronegative. The CDR3 runs from the conserved cysteine through the conserved F or W. The D gene is left open where the match is weak. Clone size is shown for a subset of rows, as once, few, many or a class of expanded clone.

V	J	length	size	D	CDR3	DNA
TRBV29-1	TRBJ1-2	13	-	-	CSVGQSLNYGYTF	TGCAGCGTCGGACAGTCTCTGAACTATGGCTACACCTTC
TRBV9	TRBJ2-1	16	-	TRBD2	CASSAPTSGGGYEQFF	TGTGCCAGCAGCGCGCCCACTAGCGGGGGGGGTTATGAGCAGTTCTTC
TRBV30	TRBJ2-7	14	-	-	CAWSVGAIGYEQYF	TGTGCCTGGAGTGTAGGGGCGATAGGTTACGAGCAGTACTTC
TRBV30	TRBJ2-7	13	once	-	CAWSVSTGNEQYF	TGTGCCTGGAGTGTCTCGACAGGAAACGAGCAGTACTTC
TRBV6-1	TRBJ1-1	13	-	-	CASSEGLWTEAFF	TGTGCCAGCAGTGAAGGCCTATGGACTGAAGCTTTCTTC
TRBV13	TRBJ2-7	11	-	-	CASSSRAQQYF	TGTGCCAGCAGCTCCAGGGCCCAGCAGTACTTC
TRBV19	TRBJ2-3	12	-	-	CAASGGTDTQYF	TGTGCAGCAAGCGGCGGCACAGATACGCAGTATTTT
TRBV6-6	TRBJ1-2	14	-	TRBD1	CASLRDSTSYGYTF	TGTGCCAGTTTACGGGACAGTACTAGTTATGGCTACACCTTC
TRBV7-3	TRBJ2-1	15	-	TRBD2	CASSPQAGVSNEQFF	TGTGCCAGCAGCCCCCAAGCGGGAGTTAGCAATGAGCAGTTCTTC
TRBV5-1	TRBJ1-1	15	-	-	CASSTDDRQGTEAFF	TGCGCCAGCAGCACTGACGACCGGCAGGGCACTGAAGCTTTCTTT
TRBV11-2	TRBJ2-3	17	-	TRBD2	CASIEGGGRAYTDTQYF	TGTGCCAGCATCGAGGGGGGCGGGAGGGCCTACACAGATACGCAGTATTTT
TRBV6-1	TRBJ1-6	15	once	-	CASSGETGSRGALHF	TGTGCCAGCAGTGGAGAGACAGGTTCAAGGGGAGCCCTCCACTTT
TRBV5-8	TRBJ1-6	15	-	-	CASSLRGSYNSPLHF	TGTGCCAGCAGCTTGAGGGGCTCCTATAATTCACCCCTCCACTTT
TRBV18	TRBJ2-7	14	-	-	CASSPKLGAHEQYF	TGTGCCAGCTCCCCAAAACTGGGGGCCCACGAGCAGTACTTC
TRBV30	TRBJ1-6	15	-	-	CAWGPGTQGSSPLHF	TGTGCCTGGGGGCCCGGGACGCAGGGGAGCTCACCCCTCCACTTT
TRBV13	TRBJ2-3	17	-	TRBD1	CASSSKSGTGRADTQYF	TGTGCCAGCAGTTCTAAATCCGGGACAGGGAGGGCAGATACGCAGTATTTT
TRBV6-6	TRBJ2-1	16	-	TRBD2	CASSQLAGGETSEQFF	TGTGCCAGCAGCCAGTTAGCGGGGGGGGAAACAAGTGAGCAGTTCTTC
TRBV7-3	TRBJ2-1	14	-	-	CASSPIAAYNEQFF	TGTGCCAGCAGCCCTATCGCGGCGTACAATGAGCAGTTCTTC
TRBV10-2	TRBJ1-1	14	-	-	CASSDWGQNTEAFF	TGCGCCAGCAGTGATTGGGGCCAGAACACTGAAGCTTTCTTT
TRBV11-2	TRBJ1-5	15	-	TRBD1	CASSRTGDFNQPQHF	TGTGCCAGCAGCCGGACAGGGGATTTCAATCAGCCCCAGCATTTT
TRBV27	TRBJ2-2	15	-	-	CASSLGGMNTGELFF	TGTGCCAGCAGTTTAGGCGGGATGAACACCGGGGAGCTGTTTTTT
TRBV7-3	TRBJ2-4	15	-	-	CASSLTPDSKNIQYF	TGTGCCAGCAGCTTAACTCCAGATTCCAAAAACATTCAGTACTTC
TRBV7-8	TRBJ2-7	14	-	-	CASSPRLDFYEQYF	TGTGCCAGCAGCCCGCGACTAGACTTCTACGAGCAGTACTTC
TRBV7-9	TRBJ1-1	14	-	-	CASSLPGLLRPAFF	TGTGCCAGCAGCTTACCGGGACTGCTTCGGCCAGCTTTCTTT
TRBV7-9	TRBJ1-4	16	-	TRBD1	CASSPGQGSSSEKLFF	TGTGCCAGCAGCCCAGGACAGGGGAGTTCTTCTGAAAAACTGTTTTTT
TRBV5-6	TRBJ2-1	13	few	TRBD2	CASSPLAGAKQFF	TGTGCCAGCAGCCCTTTAGCGGGAGCGAAGCAGTTCTTC
TRBV9	TRBJ1-1	13	-	-	CASSGGGNTEAFF	TGTGCCAGCAGCGGGGGGGGGAACACTGAAGCTTTCTTT
TRBV4-1	TRBJ2-7	13	-	-	CASSQRQGGEQYF	TGCGCCAGCAGCCAACGTCAGGGCGGAGAGCAGTACTTC
TRBV7-9	TRBJ1-4	14	-	TRBD1	CASKPGQGREKLFF	TGTGCCAGCAAACCGGGACAGGGTCGAGAAAAACTGTTTTTT
TRBV7-8	TRBJ2-2	16	-	TRBD2	CASSPTRGRGTGELFF	TGTGCCAGCAGCCCCACCCGCGGGAGGGGCACCGGGGAGCTGTTTTTT
TRBV30	TRBJ2-1	12	few	-	CAWSTGEGEQFF	TGTGCCTGGAGTACGGGGGAAGGTGAGCAGTTCTTC
TRBV19	TRBJ1-2	15	-	TRBD1	CASSSRTGGTYGYTF	TGTGCCAGTAGTAGTCGGACAGGGGGGACCTATGGCTACACCTTC
TRBV7-9	TRBJ1-1	13	-	TRBD1	CASSLADRGIAFF	TGTGCCAGCAGCTTAGCGGACAGGGGGATAGCTTTCTTT
TRBV2	TRBJ1-2	16	few	TRBD1	CASSELRDRVSYGYTF	TGTGCCAGCAGTGAACTCCGGGACAGGGTATCCTATGGCTACACCTTC
TRBV14	TRBJ2-1	15	few	TRBD2	CASSPTSGAYNEQFF	TGTGCCAGCAGCCCAACTAGCGGAGCCTACAATGAGCAGTTCTTC
TRBV7-9	TRBJ2-1	16	-	-	CASSFYEGGGYNEQFF	TGTGCCAGCAGCTTCTATGAGGGAGGAGGATACAATGAGCAGTTCTTC
TRBV2	TRBJ2-7	15	few	-	CASSESWTFRNEQYF	TGTGCCAGCAGTGAATCTTGGACTTTCCGGAACGAGCAGTACTTC
TRBV7-8	TRBJ2-5	15	-	TRBD2	CASSLALGSGETQYF	TGTGCCAGCAGCTTAGCCTTGGGTAGCGGGGAGACCCAGTACTTC
TRBV4-1	TRBJ2-3	16	-	TRBD2	CASSQGTSGSTDTQYF	TGCGCCAGCAGCCAAGGGACTAGCGGGAGCACAGATACGCAGTATTTT
TRBV4-2	TRBJ1-1	13	-	-	CASSQTENTEAFF	TGTGCCAGCAGCCAGACAGAGAACACTGAAGCTTTCTTT
TRBV29-1	TRBJ1-5	14	-	-	CSVVWQGYNQPQHF	TGCAGCGTTGTTTGGCAGGGGTATAATCAGCCCCAGCATTTT
TRBV2	TRBJ1-2	15	-	TRBD1	CASSSGTALNYGYTF	TGTGCCAGCAGCTCCGGGACAGCGCTTAACTATGGCTACACCTTC
TRBV4-1	TRBJ2-2	17	-	-	CASSQENWGSGTGELFF	TGCGCCAGCAGCCAAGAAAATTGGGGCTCGGGCACCGGGGAGCTGTTTTTT
TRBV12-5	TRBJ2-1	17	-	-	CASGPATGWGSYNEQFF	TGTGCTAGTGGTCCCGCGACAGGATGGGGGTCCTACAATGAGCAGTTCTTC
TRBV1	TRBJ2-5	17	-	-	CTSSQDRRGGPQETQYF	TGCACCAGCAGCCAAGATCGACGGGGGGGCCCCCAAGAGACCCAGTACTTC
TRBV5-6	TRBJ2-1	11	-	-	CASSLEREQFF	TGTGCCAGCAGCTTGGAGCGAGAGCAGTTCTTC
TRBV5-1	TRBJ2-5	14	-	TRBD2	CASTTSGGQETQYF	TGCGCCAGCACAACTAGCGGGGGACAAGAGACCCAGTACTTC
TRBV20-1	TRBJ2-5	11	few	-	CSARDQETQYF	TGCAGTGCTCGGGACCAAGAGACCCAGTACTTC
TRBV4-1	TRBJ1-4	17	-	-	CASSQVLQGTTNEKLFF	TGCGCCAGCAGCCAAGTGTTGCAGGGGACGACTAATGAAAAACTGTTTTTT
TRBV6-6	TRBJ2-5	15	-	TRBD1	CASTHGDSPRETQYF	TGTGCCAGCACCCACGGGGACAGCCCACGGGAGACCCAGTACTTC
TRBV5-1	TRBJ2-4	15	-	TRBD2	CASSSYTSGSDIQYF	TGCGCCAGCAGCTCCTACACTAGCGGGTCGGACATTCAGTACTTC
TRBV29-1	TRBJ2-1	11	-	-	CSVGQGGEQFF	TGCAGCGTTGGGCAAGGAGGAGAGCAGTTCTTC
TRBV5-1	TRBJ2-3	21	-	TRBD2	CASSPFRSGGAKALATDTQYF	TGCGCCAGCAGCCCATTCCGGAGCGGGGGGGCCAAGGCCCTTGCGACAGATACGCAGTATTTT
TRBV21-1	TRBJ1-5	19	-	-	CASSAIAPVTHYSNQPQHF	TGTGCCAGCAGCGCAATTGCGCCGGTTACTCATTATAGCAATCAGCCCCAGCATTTT
TRBV5-1	TRBJ2-5	16	-	TRBD2	CARSSGEAGGWETQYF	TGCGCCCGCAGCTCCGGAGAGGCGGGGGGTTGGGAGACCCAGTACTTC
TRBV30	TRBJ2-7	14	-	-	CAWSDRDTTYEQYF	TGTGCCTGGAGTGACCGGGACACCACCTACGAGCAGTACTTC
TRBV10-1	TRBJ1-1	12	-	-	CASSEYGTTAFF	TGCGCCAGCAGTGAGTATGGGACTACAGCTTTCTTT
TRBV30	TRBJ2-3	15	-	-	CAWSGTGLGTDTQYF	TGTGCCTGGAGTGGTACAGGGCTGGGCACAGATACGCAGTATTTT
TRBV9	TRBJ1-6	16	-	TRBD1	CASSVAGTGGRSPLHF	TGTGCCAGCAGCGTAGCCGGGACAGGAGGCCGGTCACCCCTCCACTTT
TRBV5-1	TRBJ2-1	16	-	TRBD2	CASSPRGGDSYNEQFF	TGCGCCAGCAGCCCTCGCGGGGGGGACTCCTACAATGAGCAGTTCTTC